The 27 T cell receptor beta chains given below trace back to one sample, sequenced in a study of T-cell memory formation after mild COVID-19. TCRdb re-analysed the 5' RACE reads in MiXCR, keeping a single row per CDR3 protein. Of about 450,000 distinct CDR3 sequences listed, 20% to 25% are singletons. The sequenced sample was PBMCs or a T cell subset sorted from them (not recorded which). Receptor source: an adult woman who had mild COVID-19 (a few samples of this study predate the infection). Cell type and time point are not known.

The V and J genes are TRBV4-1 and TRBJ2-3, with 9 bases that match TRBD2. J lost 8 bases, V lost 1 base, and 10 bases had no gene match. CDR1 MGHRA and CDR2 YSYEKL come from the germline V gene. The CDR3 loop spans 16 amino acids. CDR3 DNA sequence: TGCGCCAGCAGCCAAGTGGCGGGGGGGCCTGGAGGTACGCAGTATTTT. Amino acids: CASSQVAGGPGGTQYF.

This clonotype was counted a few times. CDR3 DNA: TGTGCCACCAGTGACCCCGGACAGTTTCAAGAGACCCAGTACTTC. It yields the protein CATSDPGQFQETQYF. The V gene is TRBV24-1, the J gene TRBJ2-5; D perhaps matches TRBD1 (6 bases). Deletions cut 4 bases from V and 2 bases from J, with 13 bases between. This CDR3 is built from 15 residues. CDR1 and CDR2 from the germline V gene are KGHDR and SFDVKD.

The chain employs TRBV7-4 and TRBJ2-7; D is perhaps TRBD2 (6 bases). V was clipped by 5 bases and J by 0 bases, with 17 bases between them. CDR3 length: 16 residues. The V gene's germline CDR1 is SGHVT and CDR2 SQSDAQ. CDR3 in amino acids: CASSPQRAPNSYEQYF. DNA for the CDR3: TGTGCCAGCAGCCCACAGCGGGCGCCCAACTCCTACGAGCAGTACTTC. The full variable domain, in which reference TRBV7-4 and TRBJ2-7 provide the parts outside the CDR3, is GAGVSQSPRYKVAKRGRDVALRCDSISGHVTLYWYRQTLGQGSEVLTYSQSDAQRDKSGRPSGRFSAERPERSVSTLKIQRTEQGDSAVYLCASSPQRAPNSYEQYFGPGTRLTVT.

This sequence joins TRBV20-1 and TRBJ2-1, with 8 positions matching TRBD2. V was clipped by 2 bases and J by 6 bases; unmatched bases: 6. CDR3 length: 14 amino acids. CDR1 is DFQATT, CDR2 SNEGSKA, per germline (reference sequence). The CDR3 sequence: CSARTYGTSNEQFF. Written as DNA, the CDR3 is TGCAGTGCTAGAACCTACGGGACTAGCAATGAGCAGTTCTTC.

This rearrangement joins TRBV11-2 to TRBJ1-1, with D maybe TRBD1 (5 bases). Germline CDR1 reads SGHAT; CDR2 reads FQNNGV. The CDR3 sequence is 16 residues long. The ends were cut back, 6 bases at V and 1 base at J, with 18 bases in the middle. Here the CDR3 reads CASRDGTPWGNTEAFF. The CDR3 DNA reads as TGTGCCAGCAGAGACGGGACGCCATGGGGGAACACTGAAGCTTTCTTT.

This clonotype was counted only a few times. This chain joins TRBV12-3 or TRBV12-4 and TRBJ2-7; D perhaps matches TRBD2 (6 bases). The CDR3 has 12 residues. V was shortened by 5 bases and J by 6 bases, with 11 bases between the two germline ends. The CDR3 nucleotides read TGTGCCAGCAGTCCCGGGGGACCCGAGCAGTACTTC. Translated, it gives CASSPGGPEQYF.

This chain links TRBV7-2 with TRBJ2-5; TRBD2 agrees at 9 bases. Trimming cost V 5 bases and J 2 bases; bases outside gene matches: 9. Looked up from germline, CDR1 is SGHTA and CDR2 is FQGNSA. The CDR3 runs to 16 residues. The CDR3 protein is CASSPMLLAGQETQYF. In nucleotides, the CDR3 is TGTGCCAGCAGCCCAATGCTCCTAGCGGGACAAGAGACCCAGTACTTC. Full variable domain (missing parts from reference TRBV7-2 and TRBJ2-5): GAGVSQSPSNKVTEKGKDVELRCDPISGHTALYWYRQSLGQGLEFLIYFQGNSAPDKSGLPSDRFSAERTGGSVSTLTIQRTQQEDSAVYLCASSPMLLAGQETQYFGPGTRLLVL.

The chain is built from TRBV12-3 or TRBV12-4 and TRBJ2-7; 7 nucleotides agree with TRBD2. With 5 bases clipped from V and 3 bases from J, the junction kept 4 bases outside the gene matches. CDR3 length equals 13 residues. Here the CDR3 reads CASSRRDYYEQYF. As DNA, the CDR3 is TGTGCCAGCAGTCGACGGGACTACTACGAGCAGTACTTC.

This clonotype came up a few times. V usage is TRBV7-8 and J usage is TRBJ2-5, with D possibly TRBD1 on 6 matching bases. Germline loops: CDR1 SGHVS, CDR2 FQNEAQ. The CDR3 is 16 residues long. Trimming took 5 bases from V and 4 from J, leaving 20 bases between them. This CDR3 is CASSRNRAESAETQYF. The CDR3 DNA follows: TGTGCCAGCAGCCGCAACAGGGCGGAGTCAGCAGAGACCCAGTACTTC.

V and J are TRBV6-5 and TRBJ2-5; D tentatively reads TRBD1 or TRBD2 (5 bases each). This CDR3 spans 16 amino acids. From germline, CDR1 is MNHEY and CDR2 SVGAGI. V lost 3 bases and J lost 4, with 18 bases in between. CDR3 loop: CASSYGANRRVETQYF. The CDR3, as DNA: TGTGCCAGCAGTTATGGGGCCAATCGGCGGGTAGAGACCCAGTACTTC.

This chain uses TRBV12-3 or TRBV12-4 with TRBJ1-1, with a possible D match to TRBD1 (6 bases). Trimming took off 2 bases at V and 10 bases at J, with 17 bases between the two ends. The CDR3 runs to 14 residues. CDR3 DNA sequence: TGTGCCAGCAGTTTACCCGCCAGGGAAGGGGGAGCTTTCTTT. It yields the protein CASSLPAREGGAFF.

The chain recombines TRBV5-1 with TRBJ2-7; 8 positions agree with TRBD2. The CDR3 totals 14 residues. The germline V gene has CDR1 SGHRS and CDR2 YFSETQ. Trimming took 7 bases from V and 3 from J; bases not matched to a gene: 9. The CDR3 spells CASRRRGGLYEQYF. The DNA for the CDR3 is TGCGCCAGCCGACGTCGGGGGGGCCTCTACGAGCAGTACTTC.

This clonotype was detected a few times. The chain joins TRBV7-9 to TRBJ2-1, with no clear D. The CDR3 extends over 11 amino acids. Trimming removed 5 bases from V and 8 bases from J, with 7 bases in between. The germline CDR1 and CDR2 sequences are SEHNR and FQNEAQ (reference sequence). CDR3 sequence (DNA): TGTGCCAGCAGCCCCGGGCATGAGCAGTTCTTC. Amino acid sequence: CASSPGHEQFF. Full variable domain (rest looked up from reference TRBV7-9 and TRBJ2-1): DTGVSQNPRHKITKRGQNVTFRCDPISEHNRLYWYRQTLGQGPEFLTYFQNEAQLEKSRLLSDRFSAERPKGSFSTLEIQRTEQGDSAMYLCASSPGHEQFFGPGTRLTVL.

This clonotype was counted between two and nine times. The CDR3 bases are TGTGCCACCAGTGATGATTTAAACACTGAAGCTTTCTTT. It encodes CATSDDLNTEAFF. V and J are TRBV24-1 and TRBJ1-1; no definite D call. V was trimmed by 3 bases and J by 2 bases, leaving 6 bases between them. There are 13 residues in the CDR3. Germline CDR1 reads KGHDR; CDR2 reads SFDVKD.

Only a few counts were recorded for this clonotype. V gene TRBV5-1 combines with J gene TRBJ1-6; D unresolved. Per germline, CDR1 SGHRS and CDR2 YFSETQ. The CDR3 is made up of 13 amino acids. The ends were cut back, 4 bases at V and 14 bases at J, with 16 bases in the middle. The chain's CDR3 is CASSPAQREALHF. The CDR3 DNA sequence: TGCGCCAGCAGCCCGGCCCAAAGAGAGGCCCTCCACTTT. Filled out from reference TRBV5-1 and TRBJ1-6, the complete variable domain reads KAGVTQTPRYLIKTRGQQVTLSCSPISGHRSVSWYQQTPGQGLQFLFEYFSETQRNKGNFPGRFSGRQFSNSRSEMNVSTLELGDSALYLCASSPAQREALHFGNGTRLTVT.

CDR3 region: CASSRDGLLPYEQYF. CDR3 in DNA: TGTGCCAGCAGTCGAGACGGGTTGCTTCCCTACGAGCAGTACTTC. The chain combines TRBV27 with TRBJ2-7; D is unclear. Trimming cost V 5 bases and J 2 bases, with 16 bases left between them. This CDR3 has 15 amino acids. Germline V CDR1 and CDR2: MNHEY, SMNVEV (reference sequence).

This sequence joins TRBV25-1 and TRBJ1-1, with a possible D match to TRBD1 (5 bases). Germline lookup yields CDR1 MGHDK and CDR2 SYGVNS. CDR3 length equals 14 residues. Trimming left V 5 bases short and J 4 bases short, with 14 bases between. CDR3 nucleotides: TGTGCCAGCAGTTATTGGGGGGGAGGCACTGAAGCTTTCTTT. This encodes CASSYWGGGTEAFF.

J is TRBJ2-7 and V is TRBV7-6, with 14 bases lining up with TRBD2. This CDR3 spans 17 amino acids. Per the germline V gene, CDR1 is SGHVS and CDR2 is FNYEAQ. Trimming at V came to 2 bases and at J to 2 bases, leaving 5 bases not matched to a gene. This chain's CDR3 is CASSLRPTSGGAYEQYF. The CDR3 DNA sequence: TGTGCCAGCAGCTTAAGACCGACTAGCGGGGGGGCCTACGAGCAGTACTTC.

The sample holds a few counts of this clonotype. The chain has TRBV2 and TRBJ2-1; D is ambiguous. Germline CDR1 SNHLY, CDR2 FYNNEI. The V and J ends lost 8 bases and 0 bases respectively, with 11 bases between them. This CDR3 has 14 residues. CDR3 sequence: CASGPRSSYNEQFF. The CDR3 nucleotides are TGTGCCAGCGGACCAAGGAGCTCCTACAATGAGCAGTTCTTC.

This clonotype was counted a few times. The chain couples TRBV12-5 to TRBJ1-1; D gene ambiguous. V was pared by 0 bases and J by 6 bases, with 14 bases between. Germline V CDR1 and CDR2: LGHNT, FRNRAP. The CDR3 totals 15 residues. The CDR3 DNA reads TGTGCTAGTGGTTTGGTAGTGGTGAAGGCACCTGAAGCTTTCTTT. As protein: CASGLVVVKAPEAFF.

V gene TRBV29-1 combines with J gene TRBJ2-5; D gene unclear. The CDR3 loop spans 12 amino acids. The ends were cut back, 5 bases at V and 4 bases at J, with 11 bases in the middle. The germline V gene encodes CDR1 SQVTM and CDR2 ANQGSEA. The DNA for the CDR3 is TGCAGCGTTTGGCGGCGTTCAGAGACCCAGTACTTC. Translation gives CSVWRRSETQYF.

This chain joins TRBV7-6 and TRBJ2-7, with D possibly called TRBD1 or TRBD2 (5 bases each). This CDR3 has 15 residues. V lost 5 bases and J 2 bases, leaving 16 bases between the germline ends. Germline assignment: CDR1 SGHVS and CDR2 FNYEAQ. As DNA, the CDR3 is TGTGCCAGCAGCCCCACAATGAGGGGCCCCTACGAGCAGTACTTC. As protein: CASSPTMRGPYEQYF.

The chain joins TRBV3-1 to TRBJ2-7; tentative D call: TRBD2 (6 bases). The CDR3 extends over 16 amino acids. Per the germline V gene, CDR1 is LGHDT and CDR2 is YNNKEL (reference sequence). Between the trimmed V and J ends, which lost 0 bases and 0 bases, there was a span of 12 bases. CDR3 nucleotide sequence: TGTGCCAGCAGCCAAGATTTGTTGGGGGGCTCCTACGAGCAGTACTTC. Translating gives CASSQDLLGGSYEQYF.

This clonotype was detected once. This chain's CDR3 is CSVGGVSGNTIYF. For the CDR3, the DNA is TGCAGCGTTGGGGGTGTCTCTGGAAACACCATATATTTT. This chain links TRBV29-1 with TRBJ1-3; D unresolved. CDR1 and CDR2 from the germline V gene are SQVTM and ANQGSEA. The ends were cut back, 4 bases at V and 0 bases at J, with 7 bases in the middle. The CDR3 runs 13 residues.

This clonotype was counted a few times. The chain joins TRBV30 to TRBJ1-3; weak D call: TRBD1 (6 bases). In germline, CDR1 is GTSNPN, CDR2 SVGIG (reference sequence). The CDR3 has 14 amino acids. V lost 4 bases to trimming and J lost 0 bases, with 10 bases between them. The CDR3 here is CAWTTGASGNTIYF. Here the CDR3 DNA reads TGTGCCTGGACGACAGGCGCCTCTGGAAACACCATATATTTT.

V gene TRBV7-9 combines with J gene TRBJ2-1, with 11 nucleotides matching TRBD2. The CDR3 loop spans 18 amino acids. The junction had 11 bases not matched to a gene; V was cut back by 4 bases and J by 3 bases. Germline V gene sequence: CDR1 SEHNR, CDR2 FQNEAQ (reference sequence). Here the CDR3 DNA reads TGTGCCAGCAGCTCTAGGGGGGTACTAGCGGGAGTCTACAATGAGCAGTTCTTC. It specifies CASSSRGVLAGVYNEQFF.

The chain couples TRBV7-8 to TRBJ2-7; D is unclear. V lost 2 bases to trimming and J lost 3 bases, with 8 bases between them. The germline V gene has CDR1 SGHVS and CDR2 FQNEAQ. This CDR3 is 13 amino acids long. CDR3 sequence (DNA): TGTGCCAGCAGCTTACGTATAAGCTACGAGCAGTACTTC. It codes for CASSLRISYEQYF.